What follows are 2 T cell receptor beta chains derived from one specimen sequenced in a study of cytomegalovirus exposure and HLA in healthy donors. Measured with immunoSEQ multiplex PCR; TCRdb has only the in-frame clones, and not every one. The table includes roughly 330,000 clones, 87% detected once. Sequencing was carried out using PBMCs. The receptor set was obtained from a woman aged 25 to 39 in good health and CMV-seropositive.

The J gene is TRBJ1-2, the V gene TRBV30; D might be TRBD1 (6 bases). This CDR3 is 11 amino acids long. The germline CDR1 and CDR2 sequences are GTSNPN and SVGIG (reference sequence). CDR3 in DNA: TGTGGGGGGCAGGGCATAGTTGGCTACACCTTC. Translating gives CGGQGIVGYTF.

The gene calls are TRBV4-3 and TRBJ2-5, with 7 positions matching TRBD1. Germline CDR1 is LGHNA and CDR2 is YSLEER. The V and J ends lost 0 bases and 5 bases, in that order; junction bases with no gene match: 9. CDR3 length: 16 amino acids. The CDR3: CASSQEARQGYETQYF. The CDR3 DNA reads as TGCGCCAGCAGCCAAGAAGCCCGACAGGGTTATGAGACCCAGTACTTC.